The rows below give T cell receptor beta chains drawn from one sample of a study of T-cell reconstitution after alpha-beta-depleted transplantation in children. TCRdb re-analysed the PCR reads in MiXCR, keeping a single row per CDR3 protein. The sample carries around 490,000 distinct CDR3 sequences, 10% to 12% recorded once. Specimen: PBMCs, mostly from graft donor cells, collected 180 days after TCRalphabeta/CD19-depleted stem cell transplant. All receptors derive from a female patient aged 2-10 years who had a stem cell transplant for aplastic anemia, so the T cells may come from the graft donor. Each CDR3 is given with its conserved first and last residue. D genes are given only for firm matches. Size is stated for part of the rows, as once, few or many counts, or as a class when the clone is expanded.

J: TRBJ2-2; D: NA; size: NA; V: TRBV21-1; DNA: TGTGCCAGCAGCCCTAGGGGACTAGCGGGAGGTTGCACCGGGGAGCTGTTTTTT; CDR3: CASSPRGLAGGCTGELFF
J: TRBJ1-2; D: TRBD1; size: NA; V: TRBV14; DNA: TGTGCCAGCAGCCGCCGGGACAGGGGGATATATGGCTACACCTTC; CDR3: CASSRRDRGIYGYTF
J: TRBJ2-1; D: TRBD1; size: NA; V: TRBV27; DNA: TGTGCCAGCAGTCTAGAACGGACAGGGTTAGGTGAGCAGTTCTTC; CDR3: CASSLERTGLGEQFF
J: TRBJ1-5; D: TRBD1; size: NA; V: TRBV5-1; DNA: TGCGCCAGCAGCTTGGAAGGGACAGCACATCAGCCCCAGCATTTT; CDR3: CASSLEGTAHQPQHF
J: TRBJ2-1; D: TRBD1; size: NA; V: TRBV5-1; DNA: TGCGCCAGCAGTGTGGGACAGGGGGTCGATGAGCAGTTCTTC; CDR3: CASSVGQGVDEQFF
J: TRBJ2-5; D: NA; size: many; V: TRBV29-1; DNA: TGCAGCGTTGATTGGGCGGACGAGACCCAGTACTTC; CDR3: CSVDWADETQYF
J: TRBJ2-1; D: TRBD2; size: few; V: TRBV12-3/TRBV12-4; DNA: TGTGCCAGCAGTTCCGTAGCGGGAGGGTCCTACAATGAGCAGTTCTTC; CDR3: CASSSVAGGSYNEQFF
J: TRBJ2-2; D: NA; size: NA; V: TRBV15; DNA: TGTGCCACCAGCAGTAGTTCCGGGGAGCTGTTTTTT; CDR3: CATSSSSGELFF
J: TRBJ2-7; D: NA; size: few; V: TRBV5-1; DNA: TGCGCCAGCAGCTTGGCCAAACAGGGAATACACGAGCAGTACTTC; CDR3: CASSLAKQGIHEQYF
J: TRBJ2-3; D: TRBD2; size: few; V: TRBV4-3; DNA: TGCGCCAGCAGCCCAGGACTAGCGGGGGAACAGACAGATACGCAGTATTTT; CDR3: CASSPGLAGEQTDTQYF
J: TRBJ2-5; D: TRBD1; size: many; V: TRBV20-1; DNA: TGCAGTGCTAGAGTACGGCAGGGGGCGGAGACCCAGTACTTC; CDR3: CSARVRQGAETQYF
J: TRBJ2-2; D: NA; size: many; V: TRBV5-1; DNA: TGCGCCAGCAGCACCAGAGGAGGATTGAACACCGGGGAGCTGTTTTTT; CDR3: CASSTRGGLNTGELFF
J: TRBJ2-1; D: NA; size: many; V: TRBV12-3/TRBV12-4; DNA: TGTGCCAGCAGTTTATTTATCAAGGGGTTTTACAATGAGCAGTTCTTC; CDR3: CASSLFIKGFYNEQFF
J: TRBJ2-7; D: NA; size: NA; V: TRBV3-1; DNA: TGTGCCAGCAGCCCGGGAGCGTGGAAGCAGTACTTC; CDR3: CASSPGAWKQYF